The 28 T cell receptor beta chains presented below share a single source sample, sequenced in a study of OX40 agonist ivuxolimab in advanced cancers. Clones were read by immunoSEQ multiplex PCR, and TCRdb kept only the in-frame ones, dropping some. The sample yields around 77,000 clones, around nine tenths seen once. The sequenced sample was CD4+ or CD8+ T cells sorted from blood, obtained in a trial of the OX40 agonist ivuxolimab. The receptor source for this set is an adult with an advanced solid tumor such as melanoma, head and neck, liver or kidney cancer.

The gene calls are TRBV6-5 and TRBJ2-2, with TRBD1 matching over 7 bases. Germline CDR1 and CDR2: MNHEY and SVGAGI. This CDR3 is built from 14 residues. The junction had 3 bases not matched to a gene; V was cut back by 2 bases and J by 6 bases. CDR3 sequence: CASSYLQGAGELFF. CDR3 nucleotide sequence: TGTGCCAGCAGTTACCTCCAGGGGGCCGGGGAGCTGTTTTTT.

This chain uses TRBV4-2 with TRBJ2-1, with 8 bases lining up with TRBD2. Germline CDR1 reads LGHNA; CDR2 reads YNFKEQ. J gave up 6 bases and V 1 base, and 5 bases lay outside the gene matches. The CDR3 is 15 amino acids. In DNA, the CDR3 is TGTGCCAGCAGCCAAGGGAGACTAGCGAGCAATGAGCAGTTCTTC. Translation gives CASSQGRLASNEQFF.

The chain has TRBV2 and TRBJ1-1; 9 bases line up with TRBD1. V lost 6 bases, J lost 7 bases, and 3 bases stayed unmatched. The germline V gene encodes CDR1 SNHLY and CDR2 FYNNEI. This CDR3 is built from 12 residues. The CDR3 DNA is TGTGCCAGCAGGGGGACAGGGTTTGAAGCTTTCTTT. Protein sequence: CASRGTGFEAFF.

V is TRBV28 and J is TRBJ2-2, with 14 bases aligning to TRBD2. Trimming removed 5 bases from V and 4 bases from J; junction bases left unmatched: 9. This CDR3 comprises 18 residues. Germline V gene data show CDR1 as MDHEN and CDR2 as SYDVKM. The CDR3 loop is CASSGETSGRAGTGELFF. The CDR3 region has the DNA TGTGCCAGCAGTGGGGAGACTAGCGGGAGGGCGGGCACCGGGGAGCTGTTTTTT.

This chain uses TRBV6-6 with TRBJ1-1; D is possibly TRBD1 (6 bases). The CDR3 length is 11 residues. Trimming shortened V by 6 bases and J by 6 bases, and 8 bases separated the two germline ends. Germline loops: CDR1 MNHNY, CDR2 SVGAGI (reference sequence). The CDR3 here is CASRTGPEAFF. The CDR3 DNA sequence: TGTGCCAGCAGGACAGGACCTGAAGCTTTCTTT.

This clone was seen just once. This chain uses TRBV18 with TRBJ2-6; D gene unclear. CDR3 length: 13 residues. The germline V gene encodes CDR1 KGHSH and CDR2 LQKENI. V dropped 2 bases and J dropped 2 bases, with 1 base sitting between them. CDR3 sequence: CASSPTGANVLTF. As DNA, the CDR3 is TGTGCCAGCTCACCAACTGGGGCCAACGTCCTGACTTTC.

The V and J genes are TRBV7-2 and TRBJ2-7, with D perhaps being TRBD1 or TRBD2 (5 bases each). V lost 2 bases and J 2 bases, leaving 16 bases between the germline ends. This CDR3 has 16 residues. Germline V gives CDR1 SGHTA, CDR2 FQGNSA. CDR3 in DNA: TGTGCCAGCAGCTTACGTTCCGGGACGGCAGCCTACGAGCAGTACTTC. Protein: CASSLRSGTAAYEQYF.

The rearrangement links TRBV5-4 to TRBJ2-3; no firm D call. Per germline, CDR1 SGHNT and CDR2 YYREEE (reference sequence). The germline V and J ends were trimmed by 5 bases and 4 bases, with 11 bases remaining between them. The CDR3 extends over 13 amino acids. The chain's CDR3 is CASRSQVADTQYF. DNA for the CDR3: TGTGCCAGCAGAAGTCAAGTTGCAGATACGCAGTATTTT.

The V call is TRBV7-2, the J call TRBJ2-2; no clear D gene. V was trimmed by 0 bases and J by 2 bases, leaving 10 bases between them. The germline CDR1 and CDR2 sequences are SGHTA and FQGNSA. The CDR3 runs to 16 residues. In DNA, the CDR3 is TGTGCCAGCAGCTTAGCGTATACAGTAAACACCGGGGAGCTGTTTTTT. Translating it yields CASSLAYTVNTGELFF. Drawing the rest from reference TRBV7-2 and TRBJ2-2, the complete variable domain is GAGVSQSPSNKVTEKGKDVELRCDPISGHTALYWYRQSLGQGLEFLIYFQGNSAPDKSGLPSDRFSAERTGGSVSTLTIQRTQQEDSAVYLCASSLAYTVNTGELFFGEGSRLTVL.

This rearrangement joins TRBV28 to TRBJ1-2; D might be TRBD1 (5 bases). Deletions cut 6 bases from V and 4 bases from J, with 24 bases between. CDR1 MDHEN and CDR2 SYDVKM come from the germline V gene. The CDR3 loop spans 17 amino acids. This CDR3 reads CASSSNLGGDFSYGYTF. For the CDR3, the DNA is TGTGCCAGCAGCTCGAACCTCGGAGGGGATTTTAGCTATGGCTACACCTTC.

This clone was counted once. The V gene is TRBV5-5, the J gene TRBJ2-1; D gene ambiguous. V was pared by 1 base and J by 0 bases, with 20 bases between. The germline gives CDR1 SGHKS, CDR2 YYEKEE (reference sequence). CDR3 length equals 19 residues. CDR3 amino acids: CASSLLSSPLPLSYNEQFF. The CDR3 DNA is TGTGCCAGCAGCTTGTTGTCCAGCCCATTACCCCTCTCCTACAATGAGCAGTTCTTC. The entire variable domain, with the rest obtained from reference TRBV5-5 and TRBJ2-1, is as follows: DAGVTQSPTHLIKTRGQQVTLRCSPISGHKSVSWYQQVLGQGPQFIFQYYEKEERGRGNFPDRFSARQFPNYSSELNVNALLLGDSALYLCASSLLSSPLPLSYNEQFFGPGTRLTVL.

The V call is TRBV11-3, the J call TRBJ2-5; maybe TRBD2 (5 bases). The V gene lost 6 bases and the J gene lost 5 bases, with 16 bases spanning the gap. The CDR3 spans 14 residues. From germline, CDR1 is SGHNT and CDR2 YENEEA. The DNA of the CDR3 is TGTGCCAGCAGTAGACGAGGGTCCCGGGAGACCCAGTACTTC. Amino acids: CASSRRGSRETQYF.

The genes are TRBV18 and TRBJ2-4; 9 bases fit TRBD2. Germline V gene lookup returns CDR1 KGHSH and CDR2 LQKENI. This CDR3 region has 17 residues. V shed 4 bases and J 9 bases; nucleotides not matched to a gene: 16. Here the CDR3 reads CASSQAGLAGSRFIQYF. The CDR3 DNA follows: TGTGCCAGCTCACAAGCGGGCCTAGCGGGATCAAGGTTCATTCAGTACTTC.

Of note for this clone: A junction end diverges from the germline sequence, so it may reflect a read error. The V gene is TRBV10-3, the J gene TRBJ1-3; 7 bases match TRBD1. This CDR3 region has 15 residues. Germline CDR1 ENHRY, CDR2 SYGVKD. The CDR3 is CAVSLQGKGGNTIYF. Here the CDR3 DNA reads TGTGCCGTCAGCCTACAGGGGAAGGGTGGAAACACCATATATTTT.

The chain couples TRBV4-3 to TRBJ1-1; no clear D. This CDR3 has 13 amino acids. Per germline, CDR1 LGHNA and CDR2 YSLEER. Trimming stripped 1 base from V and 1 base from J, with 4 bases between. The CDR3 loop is CASSQGTNTEAFF. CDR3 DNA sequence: TGCGCCAGCAGCCAAGGGACGAACACTGAAGCTTTCTTT.

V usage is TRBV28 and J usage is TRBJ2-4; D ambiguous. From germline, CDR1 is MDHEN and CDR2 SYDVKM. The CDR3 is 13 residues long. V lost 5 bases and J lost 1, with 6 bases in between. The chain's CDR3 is CASSRDAKNIQYF. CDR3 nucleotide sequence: TGTGCCAGCAGTAGGGATGCCAAAAACATTCAGTACTTC. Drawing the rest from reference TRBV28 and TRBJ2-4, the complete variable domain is DVKVTQSSRYLVKRTGEKVFLECVQDMDHENMFWYRQDPGLGLRLIYFSYDVKMKEKGDIPEGYSVSREKKERFSLILESASTNQTSMYLCASSRDAKNIQYFGAGTRLSVL.

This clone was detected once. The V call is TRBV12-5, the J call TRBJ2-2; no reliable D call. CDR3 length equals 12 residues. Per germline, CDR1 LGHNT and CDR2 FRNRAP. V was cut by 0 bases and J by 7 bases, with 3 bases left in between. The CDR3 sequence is CASGLVGGELFF. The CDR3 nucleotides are TGTGCTAGTGGTTTGGTAGGCGGGGAGCTGTTTTTT.

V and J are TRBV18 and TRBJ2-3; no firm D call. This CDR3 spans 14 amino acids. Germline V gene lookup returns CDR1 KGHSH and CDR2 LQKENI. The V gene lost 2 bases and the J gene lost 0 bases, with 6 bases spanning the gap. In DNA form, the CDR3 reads TGTGCCAGCTCACCATTGGCCAGCACAGATACGCAGTATTTT. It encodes CASSPLASTDTQYF.

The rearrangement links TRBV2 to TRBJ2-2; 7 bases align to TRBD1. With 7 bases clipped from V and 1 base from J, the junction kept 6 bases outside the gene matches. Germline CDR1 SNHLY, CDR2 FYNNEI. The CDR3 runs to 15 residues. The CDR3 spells CASTPRQGNTGELFF. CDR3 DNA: TGTGCCAGCACTCCCCGACAGGGGAACACCGGGGAGCTGTTTTTT.

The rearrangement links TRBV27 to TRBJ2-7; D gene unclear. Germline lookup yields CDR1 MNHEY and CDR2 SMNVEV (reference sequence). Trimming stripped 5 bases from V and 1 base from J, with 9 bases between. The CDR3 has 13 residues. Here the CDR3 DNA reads TGTGCCAGCAGTGATACACCTTCCTACGAGCAGTACTTC. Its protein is CASSDTPSYEQYF.

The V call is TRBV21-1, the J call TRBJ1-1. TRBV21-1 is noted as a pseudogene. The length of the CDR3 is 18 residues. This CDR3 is CASSKQPDRGSENTEAFF. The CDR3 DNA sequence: TGTGCCAGCAGCAAGCAACCCGACCGAGGGTCCGAGAACACTGAAGCTTTCTTT.

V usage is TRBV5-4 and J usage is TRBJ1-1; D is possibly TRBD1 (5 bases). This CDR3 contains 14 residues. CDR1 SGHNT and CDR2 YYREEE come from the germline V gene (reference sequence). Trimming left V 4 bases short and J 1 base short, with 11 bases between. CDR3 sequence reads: CASSIPGGNTEAFF. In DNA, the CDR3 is TGTGCCAGCAGCATTCCCGGGGGGAACACTGAAGCTTTCTTT. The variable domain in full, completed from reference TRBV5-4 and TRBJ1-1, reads ETGVTQSPTHLIKTRGQQVTLRCSSQSGHNTVSWYQQALGQGPQFIFQYYREEENGRGNFPPRFSGLQFPNYSSELNVNALELDDSALYLCASSIPGGNTEAFFGQGTRLTVV.

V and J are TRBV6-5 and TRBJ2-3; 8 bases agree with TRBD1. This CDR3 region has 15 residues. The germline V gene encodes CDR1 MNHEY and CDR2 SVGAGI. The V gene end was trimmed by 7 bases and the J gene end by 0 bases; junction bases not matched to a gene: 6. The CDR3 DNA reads TGTGCCAGCAAAGGACAGGGCAGGAGCACAGATACGCAGTATTTT. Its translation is CASKGQGRSTDTQYF.

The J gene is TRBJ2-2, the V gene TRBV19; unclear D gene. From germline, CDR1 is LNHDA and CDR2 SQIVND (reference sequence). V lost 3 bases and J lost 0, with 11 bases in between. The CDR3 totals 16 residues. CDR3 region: CASSIQLQTNTGELFF. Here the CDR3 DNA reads TGTGCCAGTAGTATTCAGCTACAGACGAACACCGGGGAGCTGTTTTTT.

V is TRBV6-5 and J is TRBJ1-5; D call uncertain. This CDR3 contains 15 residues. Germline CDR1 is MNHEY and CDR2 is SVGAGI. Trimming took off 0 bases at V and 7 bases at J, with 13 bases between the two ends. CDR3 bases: TGTGCCAGCAGTTACTCGCTCGGTTTCGGGCAGCCCCAGCATTTT. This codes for CASSYSLGFGQPQHF.

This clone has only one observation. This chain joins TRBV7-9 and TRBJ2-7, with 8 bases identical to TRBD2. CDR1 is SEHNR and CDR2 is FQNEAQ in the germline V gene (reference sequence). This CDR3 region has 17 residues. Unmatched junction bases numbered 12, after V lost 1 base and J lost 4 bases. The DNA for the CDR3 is TGTGCCAGCAGCTTAGACTTCCAGCGGGAGTTCAGGTACGAGCAGTACTTC. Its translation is CASSLDFQREFRYEQYF.

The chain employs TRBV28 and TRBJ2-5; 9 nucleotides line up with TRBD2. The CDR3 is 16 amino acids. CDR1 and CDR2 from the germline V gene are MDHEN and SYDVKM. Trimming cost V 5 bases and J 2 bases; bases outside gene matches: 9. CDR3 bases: TGTGCCAGCAGTCCCCTTGGGCTAGCGGGGCAAGAGACCCAGTACTTC. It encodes CASSPLGLAGQETQYF.

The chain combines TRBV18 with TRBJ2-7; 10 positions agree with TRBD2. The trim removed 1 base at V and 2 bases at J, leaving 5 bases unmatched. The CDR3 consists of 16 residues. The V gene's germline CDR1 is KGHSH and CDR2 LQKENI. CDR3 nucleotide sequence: TGTGCCAGCTCACCACGTATAGCGGGAGGCCCCTACGAGCAGTACTTC. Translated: CASSPRIAGGPYEQYF.